This T cell receptor beta chain came from a study of control samples from healthy donors and cancer patients. Clones were sequenced by immunoSEQ multiplex PCR, and TCRdb holds only the in-frame ones, with some missing. Here the sample spans tens of thousands of clones, 88% being singletons. The V gene's germline CDR1 is MNHEY and CDR2 SMNVEV (reference sequence). The V and J ends lost 6 bases and 1 base respectively, with 12 bases between them. The CDR3 sequence is 14 residues long. The rearrangement links TRBV27 to TRBJ1-1; a weak D match, TRBD1 (5 bases). This clonotype originated in a man aged 50 or older with head and neck cancer. The sequencing input was PBMCs. In DNA form, the CDR3 reads TGTGCCAGCAGCCCCGGGACGGCGAACACTGAAGCTTTCTTT. This translates into CASSPGTANTEAFF.